One sample yielded the 28 T cell receptor beta chains listed below, sequenced in a study of blood T cell repertoires in COVID-19. The method was immunoSEQ multiplex PCR; TCRdb's version includes in-frame clones alone and lacks a portion of them. The sample carries roughly 99,000 clones, about 89% recorded once. The specimen was peripheral blood. The receptor set was obtained from a man aged 40-49 years with active or convalescent COVID-19.

This clone has just one count. This chain joins TRBV28 and TRBJ1-2, with TRBD1 matching over 8 bases. Germline V gene data show CDR1 as MDHEN and CDR2 as SYDVKM. V shed 4 bases and J 5 bases; nucleotides not matched to a gene: 6. This CDR3 is built from 14 residues. This chain's CDR3 is CASSYRTGHYGYTF. The CDR3 DNA reads as TGTGCCAGCAGTTATAGGACAGGGCATTATGGCTACACCTTC.

The J gene is TRBJ1-2, the V gene TRBV5-4; 7 nucleotides match TRBD1. Germline V gene sequence: CDR1 SGHNT, CDR2 YYREEE (reference sequence). The CDR3 has 14 residues. V shed 7 bases, J shed 5 bases, and the junction held 11 bases outside the gene matches. CDR3 loop: CASGSQTGLYGYTF. The CDR3 DNA sequence: TGTGCCAGCGGTAGCCAGACAGGGTTATATGGCTACACCTTC. The variable domain in full, completed from reference TRBV5-4 and TRBJ1-2, reads ETGVTQSPTHLIKTRGQQVTLRCSSQSGHNTVSWYQQALGQGPQFIFQYYREEENGRGNFPPRFSGLQFPNYSSELNVNALELDDSALYLCASGSQTGLYGYTFGSGTRLTVV.

This chain joins TRBV5-1 and TRBJ1-1, with 9 bases that match TRBD1. The V gene's germline CDR1 is SGHRS and CDR2 YFSETQ. CDR3 size: 14 residues. Trimming cost V 4 bases and J 6 bases; bases outside gene matches: 7. This CDR3 is CASSLETGGSEAFF. CDR3 in DNA: TGCGCCAGCAGCCTAGAGACAGGGGGTTCTGAAGCTTTCTTT.

The chain has TRBV6-5 and TRBJ1-4, with TRBD1 as a possible D gene (5 bases). Germline CDR1 is MNHEY and CDR2 is SVGAGI. This CDR3 region has 15 residues. Between the trimmed V and J ends, which lost 5 bases and 7 bases, there was a span of 17 bases. The CDR3 region is CASSPGVGTAEKLFF. The CDR3 DNA reads TGTGCCAGCAGTCCGGGGGTAGGAACAGCTGAAAAACTGTTTTTT.

The chain joins TRBV7-2 to TRBJ2-3; unclear D gene. V was shortened by 1 base and J by 9 bases, with 11 bases between the two germline ends. The CDR3 consists of 13 residues. Germline V gene lookup returns CDR1 SGHTA and CDR2 FQGNSA. The CDR3 here is CASSLDYKSTQYF. In DNA form, the CDR3 reads TGTGCCAGCAGCTTAGACTATAAGTCCACGCAGTATTTT.

The J gene is TRBJ1-1, the V gene TRBV15, with a weak D call TRBD1 (5 bases). This CDR3 spans 14 amino acids. The V end lost 3 bases, the J end lost 4 bases, and 12 bases lay between the germline ends. Looked up from germline, CDR1 is LNHNV and CDR2 is YYDKDF (reference sequence). The CDR3 loop is CATSRGQVGTEAFF. For the CDR3, the DNA is TGTGCCACCAGCAGGGGGCAGGTCGGCACTGAAGCTTTCTTT.

CDR3 nucleotides: TGTGCCAGCAGTGACTCGGGCAGGGAGGAAGCGGTAAGCTCCTACGAGCAGTACTTC. Amino acid sequence: CASSDSGREEAVSSYEQYF. The chain couples TRBV6-4 to TRBJ2-7; D might be TRBD2 (6 bases). Trimming shortened V by 0 bases and J by 0 bases, and 21 bases separated the two germline ends. CDR1 and CDR2 (germline): MRHNA, SNTAGT. The CDR3 runs 19 residues.

This sequence joins TRBV30 and TRBJ1-1; no firm D call. The germline V gene has CDR1 GTSNPN and CDR2 SVGIG (reference sequence). Trimming cost V 1 base and J 0 bases, with 3 bases left between them. The CDR3 contains 12 residues. For the CDR3, the DNA is TGTGCCTGGAGTGAGCTGAACACTGAAGCTTTCTTT. Protein product: CAWSELNTEAFF.

The sample holds one count of this clone. This chain connects TRBV7-9 to TRBJ2-5; a possible D gene is TRBD1 (5 bases). This CDR3 is 13 amino acids long. Germline V lookup: CDR1 SEHNR, CDR2 FQNEAQ (reference sequence). Trimming removed 5 bases at V and 4 bases at J, with 11 bases between. DNA for the CDR3: TGTGCCAGCAGCCTTCAGGGAAGAGAGACCCAGTACTTC. The encoded protein is CASSLQGRETQYF.

This clone was counted between two and nine times. The rearrangement joins TRBV23-1 to TRBJ2-1; 11 nucleotides align to TRBD2. TRBV23-1 counts as an open reading frame of uncertain function. The CDR3 totals 17 residues. V shed 3 bases, J shed 3 bases, and the junction held 7 bases outside the gene matches. CDR3 coding DNA: TGCGCCAGCAGTCACCCGACTAGCGGGACACTCTACAATGAGCAGTTCTTC. This codes for CASSHPTSGTLYNEQFF.

The CDR3 loop is CASSLSTFTDTQYF. The CDR3 DNA follows: TGTGCCAGCAGTTTATCCACATTCACAGATACGCAGTATTTT. The V gene is TRBV27, the J gene TRBJ2-3; D ambiguous. Trimming took off 0 bases at V and 2 bases at J, with 6 bases between the two ends. Germline values: CDR1 MNHEY, CDR2 SMNVEV (reference sequence). The CDR3 loop spans 14 amino acids.

V gene TRBV7-2 combines with J gene TRBJ2-7; TRBD1 matches at 7 bases. There are 15 residues in the CDR3. J lost 3 bases, V lost 2 bases, and 7 bases had no gene match. Germline-derived CDR1 and CDR2 are SGHTA and FQGNSA. DNA of the CDR3: TGTGCCAGCAGCTTACCTGGGGCAGGGGGCTACGAGCAGTACTTC. Protein product: CASSLPGAGGYEQYF. Together with reference TRBV7-2 and TRBJ2-7, the CDR3 gives the full variable domain: GAGVSQSPSNKVTEKGKDVELRCDPISGHTALYWYRQSLGQGLEFLIYFQGNSAPDKSGLPSDRFSAERTGGSVSTLTIQRTQQEDSAVYLCASSLPGAGGYEQYFGPGTRLTVT.

CDR3 loop: CASSYSGNYGYTF. In DNA, the CDR3 is TGTGCCAGCAGTTACTCGGGCAACTATGGCTACACCTTC. The V call is TRBV6-2 or TRBV6-3, the J call TRBJ1-2; D is unclear. The germline V gene encodes CDR1 MNHEY and CDR2 SVGEGT. This CDR3 is 13 amino acids long. V shed 0 bases and J shed 2 bases, with 4 bases lying between them.

The CDR3 sequence is CASSWYQGAYEQYF. As DNA, the CDR3 is TGTGCCAGCAGTTGGTACCAGGGGGCATACGAGCAGTACTTC. The chain couples TRBV28 to TRBJ2-7, with TRBD1 identical over 8 bases. Germline-derived CDR1 and CDR2 are MDHEN and SYDVKM. This CDR3 is built from 14 residues. Unmatched junction bases numbered 6, after V lost 4 bases and J lost 4 bases.

The chain couples TRBV7-2 to TRBJ2-2; 7 nucleotides agree with TRBD1. The CDR3 extends over 14 amino acids. With V trimmed by 6 bases and J by 7 bases, 8 bases remained unmatched. CDR1 and CDR2 (germline): SGHTA, FQGNSA. CDR3 sequence reads: CASRQTGTGGELFF. In DNA, the CDR3 is TGTGCCAGCAGACAGACAGGGACGGGCGGGGAGCTGTTTTTT.

The chain couples TRBV21-1 to TRBJ1-2. TRBV21-1 is deemed a pseudogene. The CDR3 has 9 residues. The CDR3 is CARFSGYTF. As DNA, the CDR3 is TGTGCCAGATTTAGTGGCTACACCTTC.

The sample holds one count of this clone. This chain joins TRBV18 and TRBJ2-7; D may be TRBD2 (6 bases). Per germline, CDR1 KGHSH and CDR2 LQKENI. The CDR3 has 16 amino acids. The germline V and J ends were trimmed by 3 bases and 5 bases, with 20 bases remaining between them. CDR3 nucleotides: TGTGCCAGCTCACCCCCTGCCGGGAGACGGGGGAACGAGCAGTACTTC. Its protein product is CASSPPAGRRGNEQYF.

This clone appeared a few times. The J gene is TRBJ2-3, the V gene TRBV5-1; TRBD2 might be the D (5 bases). The CDR3 is made up of 13 amino acids. Per the germline V gene, CDR1 is SGHRS and CDR2 is YFSETQ. Trimming took 1 base from V and 5 from J, leaving 8 bases between them. The chain's CDR3 is CASSLFGGDTQYF. Here the CDR3 DNA reads TGCGCCAGCAGCTTGTTTGGAGGAGATACGCAGTATTTT.

This rearrangement joins TRBV19 to TRBJ2-1; maybe TRBD2 (6 bases). The CDR3 is made up of 14 amino acids. In germline, CDR1 is LNHDA, CDR2 SQIVND (reference sequence). Trimming took off 5 bases at V and 8 bases at J, with 16 bases between the two ends. The CDR3: CASSLLATQDEQFF. The CDR3 DNA reads as TGTGCCAGTAGTTTGCTAGCGACTCAAGATGAGCAGTTCTTC. Full variable domain (missing parts from reference TRBV19 and TRBJ2-1): DGGITQSPKYLFRKEGQNVTLSCEQNLNHDAMYWYRQDPGQGLRLIYYSQIVNDFQKGDIAEGYSVSREKKESFPLTVTSAQKNPTAFYLCASSLLATQDEQFFGPGTRLTVL.

V is TRBV6-6 and J is TRBJ1-5; a possible D gene is TRBD1 (5 bases). The germline V gene has CDR1 MNHNY and CDR2 SVGAGI (reference sequence). The CDR3 runs 14 residues. The V end lost 4 bases, the J end lost 3 bases, and 10 bases lay between the germline ends. CDR3 in amino acids: CASSLRQINQPQHF. CDR3 coding DNA: TGTGCCAGCAGTTTAAGACAGATCAATCAGCCCCAGCATTTT.

The genes are TRBV7-2 and TRBJ2-3, with D perhaps TRBD2 (7 bases). This CDR3 region has 17 residues. Trimming stripped 5 bases from V and 3 bases from J, with 21 bases between. The germline V gene encodes CDR1 SGHTA and CDR2 FQGNSA. The CDR3 loop reads CASSRRGGGGPTDTQYF. The CDR3 coding sequence is TGTGCCAGCAGCAGGAGGGGAGGGGGAGGGCCGACAGATACGCAGTATTTT. The complete variable domain, with remaining parts taken from reference TRBV7-2 and TRBJ2-3, reads GAGVSQSPSNKVTEKGKDVELRCDPISGHTALYWYRQSLGQGLEFLIYFQGNSAPDKSGLPSDRFSAERTGGSVSTLTIQRTQQEDSAVYLCASSRRGGGGPTDTQYFGPGTRLTVL.

The V gene is TRBV18, the J gene TRBJ1-1; tentative D call: TRBD1 (6 bases). Trimming stripped 5 bases from V and 1 base from J, with 11 bases between. This CDR3 region has 14 residues. The germline gives CDR1 KGHSH, CDR2 LQKENI. CDR3 nucleotide sequence: TGTGCCAGCTCAACCCAGGGGAGGAACACTGAAGCTTTCTTT. Residues: CASSTQGRNTEAFF.

CDR3 DNA: TGTGCCAGCAGCTTACAAGGGGGCCAAGAGACCCAGTACTTC. Translation gives CASSLQGGQETQYF. The chain links TRBV7-3 to TRBJ2-5; weak D call: TRBD1 (6 bases). This CDR3 spans 14 amino acids. V was trimmed by 2 bases and J by 1 base, leaving 8 bases between them. Per the germline V gene, CDR1 is SGHTA and CDR2 is FQGTGA.

The V and J genes are TRBV28 and TRBJ2-5; 11 bases line up with TRBD1. Germline V gene sequence: CDR1 MDHEN, CDR2 SYDVKM. This CDR3 has 15 amino acids. Trimming removed 6 bases from V and 0 bases from J; junction bases left unmatched: 3. CDR3 region: CASRGQGGNQETQYF. As DNA, the CDR3 is TGTGCCAGCAGGGGACAGGGGGGGAACCAAGAGACCCAGTACTTC.

The V and J genes are TRBV19 and TRBJ2-1; 8 bases are a match to TRBD2. Germline trimming cut 4 bases from V and 9 bases from J; bases unmatched to any gene: 5. Per germline, CDR1 LNHDA and CDR2 SQIVND (reference sequence). The CDR3 contains 13 residues. The CDR3 bases are TGTGCCAGTAGTAGCCAGCTAGCGGGTGAGCAGTTCTTC. Protein product: CASSSQLAGEQFF.

The gene calls are TRBV28 and TRBJ2-7; 10 bases match TRBD1. V shed 0 bases, J shed 0 bases, and the junction held 2 bases outside the gene matches. In germline, CDR1 is MDHEN, CDR2 SYDVKM. The CDR3 is made up of 16 amino acids. The CDR3, as DNA: TGTGCCAGCAGTTTATGGGACAGGGGGGTCTCCTACGAGCAGTACTTC. It codes for CASSLWDRGVSYEQYF. Drawing the rest from reference TRBV28 and TRBJ2-7, the complete variable domain is DVKVTQSSRYLVKRTGEKVFLECVQDMDHENMFWYRQDPGLGLRLIYFSYDVKMKEKGDIPEGYSVSREKKERFSLILESASTNQTSMYLCASSLWDRGVSYEQYFGPGTRLTVT.

The chain has TRBV28 and TRBJ1-5; D not certain. V was shortened by 6 bases and J by 1 base, with 19 bases between the two germline ends. Looked up from germline, CDR1 is MDHEN and CDR2 is SYDVKM. CDR3 size: 17 residues. CDR3 protein: CASSPEGLRRSNQPQHF. The CDR3 bases are TGTGCCAGCAGCCCCGAGGGCCTAAGGAGGAGCAATCAGCCCCAGCATTTT.

This clone was detected only once. The chain has TRBV6-5 and TRBJ1-5, with unresolved D. The CDR3 runs 12 residues. CDR1 MNHEY and CDR2 SVGAGI come from the germline V gene. V was clipped by 6 bases and J by 8 bases, with 11 bases between them. CDR3 amino acids: CASSIPGKPQHF. In DNA, the CDR3 is TGTGCCAGCAGCATACCGGGGAAGCCCCAGCATTTT.